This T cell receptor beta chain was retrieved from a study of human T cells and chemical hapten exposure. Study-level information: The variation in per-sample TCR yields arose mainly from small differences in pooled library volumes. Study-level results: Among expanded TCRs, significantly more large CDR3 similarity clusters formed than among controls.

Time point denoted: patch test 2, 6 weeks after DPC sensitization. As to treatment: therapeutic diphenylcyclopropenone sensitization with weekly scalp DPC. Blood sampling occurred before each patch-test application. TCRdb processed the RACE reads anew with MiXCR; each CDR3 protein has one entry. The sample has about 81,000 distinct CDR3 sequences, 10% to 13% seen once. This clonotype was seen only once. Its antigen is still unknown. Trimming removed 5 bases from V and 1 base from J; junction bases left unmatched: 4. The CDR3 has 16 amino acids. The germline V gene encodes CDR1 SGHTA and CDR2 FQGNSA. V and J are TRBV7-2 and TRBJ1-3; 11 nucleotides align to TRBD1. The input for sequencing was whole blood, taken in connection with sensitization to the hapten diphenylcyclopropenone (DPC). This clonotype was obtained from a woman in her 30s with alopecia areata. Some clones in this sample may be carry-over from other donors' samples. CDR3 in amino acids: CASSQDRGRSGNTIYF. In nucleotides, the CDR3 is TGTGCCAGCAGCCAGGACAGGGGGCGTTCTGGAAACACCATATATTTT.